The 17 T cell receptor beta chains given below trace back to one sample, sequenced in a study of cytotoxic CD8 clonotypes in ibrutinib-treated CLL. Libraries were prepared by immunoSEQ multiplex PCR; TCRdb keeps only in-frame clonotypes and omits some of them. The table has some 300,000 clones, 70% to 80% seen once; the top ten hold about 6.7%. Here the sequenced sample was PBMCs, taken before ibrutinib treatment. These receptor sequences come from a human donor with chronic lymphocytic leukemia.

This rearrangement joins TRBV7-3 to TRBJ1-2; D is uncertain. This CDR3 is 13 amino acids long. From germline, CDR1 is SGHTA and CDR2 FQGTGA. V lost 3 bases and J 3 bases, leaving 8 bases between the germline ends. Here the CDR3 reads CASSFTPDYGYTF. In DNA form, the CDR3 reads TGTGCCAGCAGCTTCACCCCAGACTATGGCTACACCTTC.

V gene TRBV5-1 combines with J gene TRBJ1-2; D gene uncertain. Trimming shortened V by 3 bases and J by 2 bases, and 17 bases separated the two germline ends. CDR1 and CDR2 (germline): SGHRS, YFSETQ. This CDR3 region has 16 residues. CDR3 sequence: CASSSSPEAGNYGYTF. CDR3 in DNA: TGCGCCAGCAGCTCCTCCCCAGAGGCGGGAAACTATGGCTACACCTTC.

The chain uses TRBV5-6 and TRBJ2-1, with D unclear. The CDR3 consists of 11 residues. CDR1 and CDR2 (germline): SGHDT, YYEEEE. The germline V and J ends were trimmed by 5 bases and 7 bases, with 7 bases remaining between them. The CDR3 region has the DNA TGTGCCAGCAGTTTTGTAAATGAGCAGTTCTTC. Protein: CASSFVNEQFF.

The rearrangement joins TRBV7-8 to TRBJ2-1, with 7 nucleotides matching TRBD2. The CDR3 runs to 12 residues. Germline assignment: CDR1 SGHVS and CDR2 FQNEAQ. After removal of 5 bases from V and 14 bases from J, the junction contained 9 bases not matched to a gene. The CDR3 region has the DNA TGTGCCAGCAGCCTTCTAAGCGGGACGAAGTTCTTC. Translation: CASSLLSGTKFF.

Of note for this clone: The sample has other DNA sequences that encode this CDR3 too. The gene calls are TRBV4-1 and TRBJ1-5; 7 positions match TRBD1. Trimming removed 2 bases from V and 6 bases from J; junction bases left unmatched: 7. The CDR3 spans 15 residues. Germline V gene lookup returns CDR1 MGHRA and CDR2 YSYEKL. CDR3 sequence: CASSQTRQGGQPQHF. The CDR3 coding sequence is TGCGCCAGCAGCCAAACCCGACAGGGTGGTCAGCCCCAGCATTTT.

This chain uses TRBV28 with TRBJ1-3; D unclear. Trimming pared 6 bases from V and 1 base from J, leaving 13 bases between. Germline V gene data show CDR1 as MDHEN and CDR2 as SYDVKM. The CDR3 extends over 15 amino acids. DNA of the CDR3: TGTGCCAGCAGCCGGAGCTCTAGATCTGGAAACACCATATATTTT. This codes for CASSRSSRSGNTIYF.

The chain carries TRBV5-1 and TRBJ2-7, with 7 bases matching TRBD1. The CDR3 contains 15 residues. J lost 2 bases, V lost 0 bases, and 5 bases had no gene match. Germline CDR1 SGHRS, CDR2 YFSETQ. For the CDR3, the DNA is TGCGCCAGCAGCTTGGCGACAGGGACCCCCTACGAGCAGTACTTC. This encodes CASSLATGTPYEQYF. The full variable domain, in which reference TRBV5-1 and TRBJ2-7 provide the parts outside the CDR3, is KAGVTQTPRYLIKTRGQQVTLSCSPISGHRSVSWYQQTPGQGLQFLFEYFSETQRNKGNFPGRFSGRQFSNSRSEMNVSTLELGDSALYLCASSLATGTPYEQYFGPGTRLTVT.

The CDR3 protein is CASHPAGVPSVLTF. The CDR3 DNA sequence: TGTGCCAGCCATCCGGCAGGAGTCCCTTCCGTCCTGACTTTC. V usage is TRBV18 and J usage is TRBJ2-6; the D is unclear. The length of the CDR3 is 14 residues. V gave up 8 bases and J gave up 12 bases, with 20 bases separating them. Germline CDR1 reads KGHSH; CDR2 reads LQKENI. The variable domain in full, with the rest retrieved from reference TRBV18 and TRBJ2-6, is NAGVMQNPRHLVRRRGQEARLRCSPMKGHSHVYWYRQLPEEGLKFMVYLQKENIIDESGMPKERFSAEFPKEGPSILRIQQVVRGDSAAYFCASHPAGVPSVLTFGAGSRLTVL.

This chain links TRBV27 with TRBJ2-7, with D tentatively TRBD1 or TRBD2 (5 bases each). The CDR3 spans 15 residues. Germline-derived CDR1 and CDR2 are MNHEY and SMNVEV (reference sequence). V was trimmed by 5 bases and J by 8 bases, leaving 22 bases between them. This chain's CDR3 is CASSPDAVGGLKQYF. CDR3 in DNA: TGTGCCAGCAGTCCCGACGCCGTTGGGGGTCTCAAGCAGTACTTC.

The sample holds one count of this clone. V and J are TRBV2 and TRBJ2-7; D perhaps matches TRBD1 (6 bases). V lost 7 bases and J 2 bases, leaving 18 bases between the germline ends. This CDR3 has 15 amino acids. Germline V gene lookup returns CDR1 SNHLY and CDR2 FYNNEI. CDR3 sequence (DNA): TGTGCCAGCATTAGGACAGTTACTAGGACCTACGAGCAGTACTTC. As protein: CASIRTVTRTYEQYF.

This chain links TRBV4-2 with TRBJ1-4, with D possibly being TRBD1 (5 bases). The CDR3 totals 15 residues. Germline V gene data show CDR1 as LGHNA and CDR2 as YNFKEQ. V was clipped by 1 base and J by 7 bases, with 13 bases between them. The CDR3 DNA is TGTGCCAGCAGCCAAGTAAGGGACGGAACTGAAAAACTGTTTTTT. Its translation is CASSQVRDGTEKLFF.

This rearrangement joins TRBV7-8 to TRBJ2-1, with 8 positions matching TRBD2. The CDR3 loop spans 19 amino acids. V dropped 4 bases and J dropped 9; count of bases not matched to a gene: 23. Germline V gene lookup returns CDR1 SGHVS and CDR2 FQNEAQ. The CDR3 DNA reads TGTGCCAGCAGCTCATTTTTACTACGGCGGGGGGCCGGCACAGGTGAGCAGTTCTTC. This translates into CASSSFLLRRGAGTGEQFF. The variable domain in full, with the rest retrieved from reference TRBV7-8 and TRBJ2-1, is GAGVSQSPRYKVAKRGQDVALRCDPISGHVSLFWYQQALGQGPEFLTYFQNEAQLDKSGLPSDRFFAERPEGSVSTLKIQRTQQEDSAVYLCASSSFLLRRGAGTGEQFFGPGTRLTVL.

This chain connects TRBV27 to TRBJ1-1; possibly TRBD1 for D (5 bases). Deletions cut 6 bases from V and 3 bases from J, with 14 bases between. The CDR3 loop spans 14 amino acids. Germline CDR1 is MNHEY and CDR2 is SMNVEV (reference sequence). CDR3: CASSLGLGDTEAFF. CDR3 coding DNA: TGTGCCAGCAGCCTGGGACTAGGGGACACTGAAGCTTTCTTT.

V usage is TRBV5-1 and J usage is TRBJ2-5, with D perhaps matching TRBD1 (6 bases). CDR1 SGHRS and CDR2 YFSETQ come from the germline V gene. This CDR3 is 14 amino acids long. V shed 0 bases and J shed 0 bases, with 6 bases lying between them. For the CDR3, the DNA is TGCGCCAGCAGCTTGGGACAGGACCAAGAGACCCAGTACTTC. It encodes CASSLGQDQETQYF.

This chain links TRBV11-2 with TRBJ2-7; D ambiguous. The V end lost 0 bases, the J end lost 2 bases, and 14 bases lay between the germline ends. This CDR3 spans 16 amino acids. Looked up from germline, CDR1 is SGHAT and CDR2 is FQNNGV. This CDR3 is CASSLDRAATPYEQYF. CDR3 nucleotide sequence: TGTGCCAGCAGCTTAGACCGGGCGGCCACCCCCTACGAGCAGTACTTC.

The rearrangement links TRBV7-6 to TRBJ1-6, with D possibly matching TRBD1 (6 bases). Germline lookup yields CDR1 SGHVS and CDR2 FNYEAQ. CDR3 size: 14 residues. V shed 5 bases and J shed 6 bases, with 11 bases lying between them. DNA for the CDR3: TGTGCCAGCAGCAACTGGACAGCTAATTCACCCCTCCACTTT. Translated, it gives CASSNWTANSPLHF.

This clone was detected a few times. The J gene is TRBJ1-5, the V gene TRBV27, with 8 positions matching TRBD1. This CDR3 is built from 14 residues. CDR1 and CDR2 (germline): MNHEY, SMNVEV (reference sequence). V shed 4 bases and J 7 bases; nucleotides not matched to a gene: 6. This chain's CDR3 is CASSSRTGLQPQHF. CDR3 coding DNA: TGTGCCAGCAGTTCCAGGACAGGGCTGCAGCCCCAGCATTTT.